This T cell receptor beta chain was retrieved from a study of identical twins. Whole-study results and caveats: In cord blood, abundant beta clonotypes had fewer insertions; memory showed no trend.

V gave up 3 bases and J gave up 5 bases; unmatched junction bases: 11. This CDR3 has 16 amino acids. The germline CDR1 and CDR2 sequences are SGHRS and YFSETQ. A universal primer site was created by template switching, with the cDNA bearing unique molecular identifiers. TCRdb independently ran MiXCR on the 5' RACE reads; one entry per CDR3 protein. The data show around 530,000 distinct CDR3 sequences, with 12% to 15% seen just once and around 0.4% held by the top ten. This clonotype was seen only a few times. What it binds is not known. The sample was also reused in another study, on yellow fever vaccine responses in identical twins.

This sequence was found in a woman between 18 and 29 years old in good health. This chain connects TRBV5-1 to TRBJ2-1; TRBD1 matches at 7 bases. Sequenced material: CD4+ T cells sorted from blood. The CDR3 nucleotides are TGCGCCAGCAGCTGGCCCACGGGACAGATACACAATGAGCAGTTCTTC. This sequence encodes CASSWPTGQIHNEQFF.